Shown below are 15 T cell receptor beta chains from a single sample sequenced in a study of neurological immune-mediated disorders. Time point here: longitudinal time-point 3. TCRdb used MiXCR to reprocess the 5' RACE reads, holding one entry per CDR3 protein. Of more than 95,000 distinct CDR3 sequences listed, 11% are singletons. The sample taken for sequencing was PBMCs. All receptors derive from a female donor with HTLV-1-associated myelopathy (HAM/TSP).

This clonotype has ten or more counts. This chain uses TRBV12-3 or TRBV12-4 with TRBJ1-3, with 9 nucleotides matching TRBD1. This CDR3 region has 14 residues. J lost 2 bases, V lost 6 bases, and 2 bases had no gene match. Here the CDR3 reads CASSRTGAGNTIYF. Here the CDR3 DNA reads TGTGCCAGCAGCCGGACAGGGGCTGGAAACACCATATATTTT.

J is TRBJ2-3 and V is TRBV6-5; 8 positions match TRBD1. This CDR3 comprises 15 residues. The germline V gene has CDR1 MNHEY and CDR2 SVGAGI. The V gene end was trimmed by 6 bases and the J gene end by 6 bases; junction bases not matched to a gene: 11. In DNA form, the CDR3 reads TGTGCCAGCAGCCCTAGGACAGGGTGGAGGGATACGCAGTATTTT. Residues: CASSPRTGWRDTQYF.

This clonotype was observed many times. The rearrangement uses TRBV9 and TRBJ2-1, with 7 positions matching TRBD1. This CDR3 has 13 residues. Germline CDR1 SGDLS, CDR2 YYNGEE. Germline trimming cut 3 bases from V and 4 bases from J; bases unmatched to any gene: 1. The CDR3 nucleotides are TGTGCCAGCAGCGAGGGACAGTACAATGAGCAGTTCTTC. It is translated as CASSEGQYNEQFF.

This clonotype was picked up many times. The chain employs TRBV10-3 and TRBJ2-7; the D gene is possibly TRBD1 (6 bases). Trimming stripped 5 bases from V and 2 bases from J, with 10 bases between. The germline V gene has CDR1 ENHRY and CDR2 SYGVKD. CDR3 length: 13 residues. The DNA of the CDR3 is TGTGCCATCAGTAGGACAGACGCCTACGAGCAGTACTTC. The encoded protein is CAISRTDAYEQYF.

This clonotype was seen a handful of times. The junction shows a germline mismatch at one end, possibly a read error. CDR3 residues: CATSRATGDRYF. The CDR3 coding sequence is TGTGCTACCAGCAGGGCTACAGGTGACCGGTACTTC. The V gene is TRBV15, the J gene TRBJ2-7, with a possible D match to TRBD1 (5 bases). Germline V gene lookup returns CDR1 LNHNV and CDR2 YYDKDF (reference sequence). There are 12 residues in the CDR3.

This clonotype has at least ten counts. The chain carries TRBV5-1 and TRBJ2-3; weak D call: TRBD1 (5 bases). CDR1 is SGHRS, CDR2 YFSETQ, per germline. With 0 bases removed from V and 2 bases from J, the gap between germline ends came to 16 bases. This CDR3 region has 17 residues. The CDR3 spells CASSLGVGDGYTDTQYF. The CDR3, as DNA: TGCGCCAGCAGCTTGGGTGTAGGGGATGGCTACACAGATACGCAGTATTTT.

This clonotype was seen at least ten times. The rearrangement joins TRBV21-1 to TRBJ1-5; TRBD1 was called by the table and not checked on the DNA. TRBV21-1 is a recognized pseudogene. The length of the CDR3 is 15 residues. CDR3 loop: CASNSILGAMQPQHF. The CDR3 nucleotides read TGTGCCAGCAACAGTATTTTGGGGGCGATGCAGCCCCAGCATTTT.

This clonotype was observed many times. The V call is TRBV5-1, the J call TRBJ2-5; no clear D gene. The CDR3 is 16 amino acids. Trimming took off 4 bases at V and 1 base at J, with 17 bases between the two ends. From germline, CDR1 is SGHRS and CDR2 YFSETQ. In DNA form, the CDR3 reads TGCGCCAGCAGCCCGCAGGCCAGCCGGAGCCAAGAGACCCAGTACTTC. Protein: CASSPQASRSQETQYF.

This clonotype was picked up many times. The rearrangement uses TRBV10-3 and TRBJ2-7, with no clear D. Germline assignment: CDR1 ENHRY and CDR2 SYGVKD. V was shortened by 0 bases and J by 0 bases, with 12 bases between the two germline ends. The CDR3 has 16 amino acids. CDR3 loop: CAISESLGLLSYEQYF. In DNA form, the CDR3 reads TGTGCCATCAGTGAGTCGTTGGGGTTACTCTCCTACGAGCAGTACTTC.

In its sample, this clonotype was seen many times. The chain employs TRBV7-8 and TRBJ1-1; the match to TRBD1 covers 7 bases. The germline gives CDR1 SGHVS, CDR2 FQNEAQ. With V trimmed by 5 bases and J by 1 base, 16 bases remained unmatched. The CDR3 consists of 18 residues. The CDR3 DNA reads TGTGCCAGCAGCCCAACCCGGAGGGGGCAGATGTGGAACACTGAAGCTTTCTTT. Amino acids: CASSPTRRGQMWNTEAFF.

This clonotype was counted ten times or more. CDR3 DNA: TGTGCCAGTCGAAGACGCCTTAATTCACCCCTCCACTTT. The encoded protein is CASRRRLNSPLHF. The chain joins TRBV5-6 to TRBJ1-6; no reliable D call. The CDR3 runs 13 residues. V dropped 8 bases and J dropped 6 bases, with 12 bases sitting between them. Germline V CDR1 and CDR2: SGHDT, YYEEEE.

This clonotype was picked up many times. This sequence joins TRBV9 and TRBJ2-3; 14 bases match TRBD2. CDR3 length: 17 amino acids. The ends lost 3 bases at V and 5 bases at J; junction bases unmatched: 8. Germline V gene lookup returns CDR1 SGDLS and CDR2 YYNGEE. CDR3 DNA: TGTGCCAGCAGCGCACAGGTGGGACTAGCGGGGGTAGATACGCAGTATTTT. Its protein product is CASSAQVGLAGVDTQYF. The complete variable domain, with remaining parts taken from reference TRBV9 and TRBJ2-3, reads DSGVTQTPKHLITATGQRVTLRCSPRSGDLSVYWYQQSLDQGLQFLIQYYNGEERAKGNILERFSAQQFPDLHSELNLSSLELGDSALYFCASSAQVGLAGVDTQYFGPGTRLTVL.

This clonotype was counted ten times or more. In nucleotides, the CDR3 is TGCGCCAGCAGCCCCACCCCCACCTCCTACGAGCAGTACTTC. Its translation is CASSPTPTSYEQYF. The chain joins TRBV5-1 to TRBJ2-7; no clear D gene. Germline lookup yields CDR1 SGHRS and CDR2 YFSETQ. V lost 4 bases and J 0 bases, leaving 11 bases between the germline ends. There are 14 residues in the CDR3.

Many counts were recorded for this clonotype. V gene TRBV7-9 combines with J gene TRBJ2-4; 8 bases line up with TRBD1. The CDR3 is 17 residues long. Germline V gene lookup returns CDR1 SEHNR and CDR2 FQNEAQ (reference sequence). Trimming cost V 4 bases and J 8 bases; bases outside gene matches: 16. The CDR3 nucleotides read TGTGCCAGCAGCTGGCCTCTAGGACAGGGTAGACGTGACATTCAGTACTTC. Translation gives CASSWPLGQGRRDIQYF.

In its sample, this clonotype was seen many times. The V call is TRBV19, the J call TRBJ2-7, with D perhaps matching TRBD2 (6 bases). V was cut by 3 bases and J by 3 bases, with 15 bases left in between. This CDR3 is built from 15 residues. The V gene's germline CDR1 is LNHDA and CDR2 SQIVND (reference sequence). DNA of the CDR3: TGTGCCAGTAGTATTGGGGGGTCTGCAAGCTACGAGCAGTACTTC. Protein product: CASSIGGSASYEQYF.